This T cell receptor (beta chain) was sequenced during a study of shared clonotypes between healthy human individuals. Overall study: Donor composition was a couple of women and a few men, aged 18 to 49.

CD4+ cells were split into CD45RA+ naive and CD45RA-negative memory subsets. Whole-study findings and limits: Sampling used blood alone; tissue repertoires probably differ. About 5% was the fraction of naive CD4 clonotypes found shared across a few donors.

Sequenced by immunoSEQ multiplex PCR; TCRdb stores in-frame clones only, minus some. The repertoire holds about 2 million clones, with 90% to 95% as singletons. About this clone itself: Its antigen is unidentified.

Germline CDR1 is MGHDK and CDR2 is SYGVNS. The CDR3 length is 14 residues. Trimming shortened V by 2 bases and J by 2 bases, and 7 bases separated the two germline ends. The specimen was naive CD4+ T cells sorted from blood. The sample's subset: CD45RA+ positively selected. This chain links TRBV25-1 with TRBJ1-5; D is unclear. The clonotype originates from a man younger than 35 in good health. The CDR3 loop reads CASSERQGNQPQHF. CDR3 sequence (DNA): TGTGCCAGCAGTGAAAGGCAGGGCAATCAGCCCCAGCATTTT.